These 16 T cell receptor beta chains originate from one sample sequenced in a study of OX40 agonist ivuxolimab in advanced cancers. TCRdb's copy holds only in-frame clones and misses some; the assay was immunoSEQ multiplex PCR. The sample records about 100,000 clones, around 87% being singletons. The material sequenced was CD4+ or CD8+ T cells sorted from blood, taken in a trial of the OX40 agonist ivuxolimab. These receptors were taken from an adult with an advanced solid tumor such as melanoma, head and neck, liver or kidney cancer.

CDR3 sequence: CATSQGRPNEKLFF. The CDR3 nucleotides are TGTGCCACCAGCCAGGGGCGACCTAATGAAAAACTGTTTTTT. The chain joins TRBV15 to TRBJ1-4; D possibly corresponds to TRBD1 (6 bases). There are 14 residues in the CDR3. V shed 5 bases and J shed 3 bases, with 10 bases lying between them. Germline V lookup: CDR1 LNHNV, CDR2 YYDKDF (reference sequence).

The V call is TRBV7-9, the J call TRBJ2-1; possibly TRBD1 for D (5 bases). This CDR3 spans 14 amino acids. Trimming shortened V by 7 bases and J by 1 base, and 11 bases separated the two germline ends. The germline V gene encodes CDR1 SEHNR and CDR2 FQNEAQ (reference sequence). CDR3 region: CASNLRGSYNEQFF. The CDR3 DNA follows: TGTGCCAGCAACCTAAGGGGTTCCTACAATGAGCAGTTCTTC.

The DNA for the CDR3 is TGCGCCAGCGCGCGGGGGGCGACCACCGGGGAGCTGTTTTTT. Protein product: CASARGATTGELFF. The chain uses TRBV5-1 and TRBJ2-2; TRBD2 matches 8 bases. Germline values: CDR1 SGHRS, CDR2 YFSETQ. The CDR3 extends over 14 amino acids. Unmatched junction bases numbered 6, after V lost 7 bases and J lost 4 bases.

This clone has just one count. This chain connects TRBV27 to TRBJ1-2; a possible D gene is TRBD1 (6 bases). With 6 bases removed from V and 4 bases from J, the gap between germline ends came to 12 bases. Germline lookup yields CDR1 MNHEY and CDR2 SMNVEV (reference sequence). The CDR3 totals 13 residues. The CDR3 bases are TGTGCCAGCAGCGCAGGGGCGGGCTATGGCTACACCTTC. Translating gives CASSAGAGYGYTF.

Here the CDR3 reads CASRNQLVGTGELFF. The CDR3 region has the DNA TGTGCCAGCCGGAACCAGCTAGTAGGGACCGGGGAGCTGTTTTTT. The gene calls are TRBV2 and TRBJ2-2; D not resolved. The CDR3 extends over 15 amino acids. Germline CDR1 SNHLY, CDR2 FYNNEI. With 8 bases removed from V and 5 bases from J, the gap between germline ends came to 18 bases.

This sequence joins TRBV6-6 and TRBJ1-2, with 7 bases fitting TRBD1. After removal of 8 bases from V and 4 bases from J, the junction contained 4 bases not matched to a gene. The germline V gene has CDR1 MNHNY and CDR2 SVGAGI (reference sequence). The CDR3 totals 12 residues. This chain's CDR3 is CASSRTGYGYTF. The CDR3 DNA sequence: TGTGCCAGCTCCCGGACAGGCTATGGCTACACCTTC.

The J gene is TRBJ2-7, the V gene TRBV6-5; TRBD2 might be the D (6 bases). Germline assignment: CDR1 MNHEY and CDR2 SVGAGI. This CDR3 has 13 residues. V was shortened by 9 bases and J by 3 bases, with 15 bases between the two germline ends. The CDR3 loop reads CASRLGGIYEQYF. The CDR3 nucleotides read TGTGCCAGTCGACTGGGGGGAATCTACGAGCAGTACTTC.

This chain uses TRBV18 with TRBJ1-5, with a tentative D call TRBD1 (5 bases). CDR1 KGHSH and CDR2 LQKENI come from the germline V gene. The V end lost 2 bases, the J end lost 9 bases, and 14 bases lay between the germline ends. The CDR3 length is 14 residues. CDR3: CASSPSSGLPPQHF. The CDR3 nucleotides are TGTGCCAGCTCACCATCTTCAGGGTTGCCGCCCCAGCATTTT.

V and J are TRBV6-1 and TRBJ2-2, with TRBD2 matching over 8 bases. Germline trimming cut 8 bases from V and 1 base from J; bases unmatched to any gene: 3. The CDR3 totals 14 residues. Per germline, CDR1 MNHNS and CDR2 SASEGT. CDR3 in DNA: TGTGCCAGCCTACGGGGGGGGAACACCGGGGAGCTGTTTTTT. Amino acids: CASLRGGNTGELFF.

The chain carries TRBV11-1 and TRBJ1-1, with D possibly TRBD1 on 5 matching bases. Trimming removed 5 bases from V and 1 base from J, with 11 bases in between. The CDR3 length is 14 residues. Germline V gene sequence: CDR1 SGHAT, CDR2 FQDESV (reference sequence). CDR3 amino acids: CASSPWGENTEAFF. The CDR3 DNA is TGTGCCAGCAGCCCCTGGGGGGAGAACACTGAAGCTTTCTTT.

This chain uses TRBV30 with TRBJ1-2, with D tentatively TRBD1 (5 bases). V lost 8 bases to trimming and J lost 4 bases, with 20 bases between them. The CDR3 has 14 amino acids. Germline CDR1 reads GTSNPN; CDR2 reads SVGIG (reference sequence). The CDR3 DNA sequence: TGTGCCCTGGGTGGGGCGGGGGTTGTCTATGGCTACACCTTC. Protein product: CALGGAGVVYGYTF. The full variable domain, its missing parts supplied by reference TRBV30 and TRBJ1-2, is SQTIHQWPATLVQPVGSPLSLECTVEGTSNPNLYWYRQAAGRGLQLLFYSVGIGQISSEVPQNLSASRPQDRQFILSSKKLLLSDSGFYLCALGGAGVVYGYTFGSGTRLTVV.

This clone is a singleton in its sample. This chain joins TRBV5-1 and TRBJ2-5, with D perhaps TRBD1 (6 bases). V shed 4 bases and J shed 2 bases, with 12 bases lying between them. Germline CDR1 SGHRS, CDR2 YFSETQ. The CDR3 spans 14 residues. CDR3 coding DNA: TGCGCCAGCAGCACGCCAGGGGTTCAAGAGACCCAGTACTTC. Residues: CASSTPGVQETQYF.

The chain employs TRBV5-1 and TRBJ1-6, with TRBD1 identical over 7 bases. CDR1 is SGHRS, CDR2 YFSETQ, per germline. This CDR3 spans 16 amino acids. J gave up 8 bases and V 0 bases, and 8 bases lay outside the gene matches. In DNA, the CDR3 is TGCGCCAGCAGCTTGGTTTTTAGGGGGCGAGATTCACCCCTCCACTTT. It yields the protein CASSLVFRGRDSPLHF.

The chain joins TRBV28 to TRBJ2-7; 11 bases match TRBD2. CDR1 is MDHEN and CDR2 is SYDVKM in the germline V gene. Trimming took 6 bases from V and 2 from J; bases not matched to a gene: 9. The CDR3 is 16 residues long. The CDR3 DNA sequence: TGTGCCAGCAGCGGCGCCGGGACTAGCGGAACCTACGAGCAGTACTTC. It translates to CASSGAGTSGTYEQYF.

This clone was seen just once. The chain uses TRBV10-1 and TRBJ2-3, with TRBD2 identical over 7 bases. V was pared by 6 bases and J by 4 bases, with 4 bases of the junction left unmatched. Germline CDR1 reads WNHNN; CDR2 reads SYGVQD (reference sequence). The CDR3 loop spans 13 amino acids. CDR3 DNA sequence: TGCGCCAGCAGCACGGGGGGTTCAGATACGCAGTATTTT. Translated, it gives CASSTGGSDTQYF.

This clone was counted between two and nine times. The V gene is TRBV7-9, the J gene TRBJ2-5, with D unclear. The ends were cut back, 2 bases at V and 3 bases at J, with 13 bases in the middle. The CDR3 has 15 amino acids. The germline CDR1 and CDR2 sequences are SEHNR and FQNEAQ (reference sequence). The CDR3 DNA sequence: TGTGCCAGCAGCTTATACGTGACGACGGAAGAGACCCAGTACTTC. It is translated as CASSLYVTTEETQYF. Supplemented by reference TRBV7-9 and TRBJ2-5, the full variable domain reads DTGVSQNPRHKITKRGQNVTFRCDPISEHNRLYWYRQTLGQGPEFLTYFQNEAQLEKSRLLSDRFSAERPKGSFSTLEIQRTEQGDSAMYLCASSLYVTTEETQYFGPGTRLLVL.